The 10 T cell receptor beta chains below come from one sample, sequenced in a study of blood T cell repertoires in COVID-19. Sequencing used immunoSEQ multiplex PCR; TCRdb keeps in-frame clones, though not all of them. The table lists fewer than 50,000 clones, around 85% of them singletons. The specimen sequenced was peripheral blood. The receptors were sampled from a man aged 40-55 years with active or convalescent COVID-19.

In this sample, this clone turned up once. CDR3 region: CASIGDGMGGRGNTGELFF. The DNA of the CDR3 is TGTGCCAGCATTGGGGACGGAATGGGCGGGAGAGGTAACACCGGGGAGCTGTTTTTT. The chain combines TRBV2 with TRBJ2-2, with 7 bases identical to TRBD2. This CDR3 has 19 amino acids. The germline V gene encodes CDR1 SNHLY and CDR2 FYNNEI. V lost 7 bases and J lost 2; bases outside the gene matches: 19.

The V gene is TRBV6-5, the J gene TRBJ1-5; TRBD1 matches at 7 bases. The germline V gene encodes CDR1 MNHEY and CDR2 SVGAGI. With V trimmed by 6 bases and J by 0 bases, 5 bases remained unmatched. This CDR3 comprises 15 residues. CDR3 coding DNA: TGTGCCAGCAGACAACAGGGGCATAGCAATCAGCCCCAGCATTTT. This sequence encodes CASRQQGHSNQPQHF.

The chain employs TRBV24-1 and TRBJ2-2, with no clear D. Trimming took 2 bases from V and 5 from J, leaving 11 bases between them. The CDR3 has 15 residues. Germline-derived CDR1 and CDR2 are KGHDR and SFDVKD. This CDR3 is CATSDSFRVTGELFF. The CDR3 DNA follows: TGTGCCACCAGTGATTCCTTTCGGGTAACCGGGGAGCTGTTTTTT.

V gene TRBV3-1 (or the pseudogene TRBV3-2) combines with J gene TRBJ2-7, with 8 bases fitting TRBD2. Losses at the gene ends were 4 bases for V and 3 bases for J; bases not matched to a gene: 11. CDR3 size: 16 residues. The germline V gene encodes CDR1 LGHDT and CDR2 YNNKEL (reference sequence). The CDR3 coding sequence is TGTGCCAGCAGCCGCACGACCGGGACTAGACACTACGAGCAGTACTTC. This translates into CASSRTTGTRHYEQYF.

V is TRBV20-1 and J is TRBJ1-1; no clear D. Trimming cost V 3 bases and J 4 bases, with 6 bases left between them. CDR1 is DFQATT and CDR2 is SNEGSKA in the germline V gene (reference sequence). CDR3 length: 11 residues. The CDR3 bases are TGCAGTGCTAGTCCTCTCACTGAAGCTTTCTTT. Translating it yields CSASPLTEAFF.

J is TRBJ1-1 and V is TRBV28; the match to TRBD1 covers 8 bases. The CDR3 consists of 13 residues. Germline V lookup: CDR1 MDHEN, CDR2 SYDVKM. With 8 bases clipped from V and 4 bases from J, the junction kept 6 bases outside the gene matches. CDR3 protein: CASGLRGLTEAFF. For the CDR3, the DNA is TGTGCCAGCGGTCTCAGGGGGCTCACTGAAGCTTTCTTT.

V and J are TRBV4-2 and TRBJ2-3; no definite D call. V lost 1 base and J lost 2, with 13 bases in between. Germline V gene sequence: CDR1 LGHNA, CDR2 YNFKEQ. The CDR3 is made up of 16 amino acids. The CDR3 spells CASSQVGPVPTDTQYF. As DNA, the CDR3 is TGTGCCAGCAGCCAAGTTGGGCCGGTTCCCACAGATACGCAGTATTTT.

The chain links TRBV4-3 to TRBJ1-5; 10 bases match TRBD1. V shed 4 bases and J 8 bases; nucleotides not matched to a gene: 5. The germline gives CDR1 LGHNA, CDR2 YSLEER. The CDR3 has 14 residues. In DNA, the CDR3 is TGCGCCAGCAGCCCGGACAGGGGGTATGAGCCCCAGCATTTT. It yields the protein CASSPDRGYEPQHF.

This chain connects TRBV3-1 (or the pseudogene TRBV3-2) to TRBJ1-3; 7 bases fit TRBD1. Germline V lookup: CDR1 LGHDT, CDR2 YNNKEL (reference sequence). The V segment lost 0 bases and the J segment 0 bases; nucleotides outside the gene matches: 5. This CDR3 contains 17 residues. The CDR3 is CASSQDQGGRSGNTIYF. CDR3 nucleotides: TGTGCCAGCAGCCAAGATCAAGGGGGCCGCTCTGGAAACACCATATATTTT.

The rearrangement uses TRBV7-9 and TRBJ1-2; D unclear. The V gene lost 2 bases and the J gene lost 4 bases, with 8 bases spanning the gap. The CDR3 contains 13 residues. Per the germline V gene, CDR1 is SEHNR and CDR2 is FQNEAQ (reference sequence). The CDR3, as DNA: TGTGCCAGCAGCTTATGGGGAGGCTATGGCTACACCTTC. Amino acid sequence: CASSLWGGYGYTF. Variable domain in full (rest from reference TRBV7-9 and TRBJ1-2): DTGVSQNPRHKITKRGQNVTFRCDPISEHNRLYWYRQTLGQGPEFLTYFQNEAQLEKSRLLSDRFSAERPKGSFSTLEIQRTEQGDSAMYLCASSLWGGYGYTFGSGTRLTVV.